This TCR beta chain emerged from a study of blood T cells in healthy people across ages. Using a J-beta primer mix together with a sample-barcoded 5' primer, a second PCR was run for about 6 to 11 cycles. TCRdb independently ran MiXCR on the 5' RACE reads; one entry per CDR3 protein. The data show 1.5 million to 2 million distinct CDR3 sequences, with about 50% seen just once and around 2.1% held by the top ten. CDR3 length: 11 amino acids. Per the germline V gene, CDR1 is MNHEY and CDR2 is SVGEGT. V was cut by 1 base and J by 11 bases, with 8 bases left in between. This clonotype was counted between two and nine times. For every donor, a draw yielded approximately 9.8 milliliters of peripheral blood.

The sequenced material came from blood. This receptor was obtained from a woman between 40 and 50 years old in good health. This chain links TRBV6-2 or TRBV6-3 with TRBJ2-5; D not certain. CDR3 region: CASSYLDEQYF. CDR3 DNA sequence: TGTGCCAGCAGTTACTTGGATGAGCAGTACTTC.